The source of this T cell receptor (beta chain) is a study of blood T cell repertoires in COVID-19. The wider study: Acute-phase and convalescent COVID-19 samples originated in the United States, Italy and Spain. Sources were T cells, B-cell-depleted T cells, or PBMCs; the material itself was cDNA or gDNA.

Some clones are missing from TCRdb's copy, which holds only in-frame ones; the method was immunoSEQ multiplex PCR. The table includes 200,000 or so clones, approximately 81% detected once. This CDR3 has 16 amino acids. Germline loops: CDR1 MGHDK, CDR2 SYGVNS. V gave up 1 base and J gave up 3 bases; unmatched junction bases: 6. This clonotype was sampled from an elderly woman with acute or convalescent COVID-19. The chain is built from TRBV25-1 and TRBJ2-3; TRBD1 matches 8 bases. Sample: peripheral blood. This chain's CDR3 is CASSEWAGGRTDTQYF. Written as DNA, the CDR3 is TGTGCCAGCAGTGAATGGGCAGGGGGCAGAACAGATACGCAGTATTTT.